The rows below give T cell receptor beta chains drawn from one sample of a study of blood T cell repertoires in COVID-19. TCRdb's table, derived via immunoSEQ multiplex PCR, lists solely in-frame clones and lacks some. This table holds almost 400,000 clones, roughly 86% found once. Sequencing was done on a sample of PBMCs or T cells enriched from blood (not recorded which). These receptors were collected from a woman aged 25 to 39 who had recovered from COVID-19. Each CDR3 is given with its conserved first and last residue. A D gene is named only where the DNA matches it firmly. Not every row has a clone size; where given, it reads once, few, many or a size class.

J: TRBJ1-2
size: once
V: TRBV25-1
D: TRBD1
DNA: TGTGCCAGCAGTGCGCCGGGACAGGGGATCTATGGCTACACCTTC
CDR3: CASSAPGQGIYGYTF

J: TRBJ2-5
size: -
V: TRBV7-8
D: -
DNA: TGTGCCAGCAGCTCCGGTATAGACGCGGGAAACCAAGAGACCCAGTACTTC
CDR3: CASSSGIDAGNQETQYF

J: TRBJ2-7
size: -
V: TRBV14
D: TRBD2
DNA: TGTGCCAGCAGCCAAGATTCCGGACAGGGGGTTACTAGCGGGAGGTCCTACGAGCAGTACTTC
CDR3: CASSQDSGQGVTSGRSYEQYF

J: TRBJ1-3
size: once
V: TRBV4-1
D: -
DNA: TGCGCCAGCAGCCAAGAGGGGCGGATAAACACCATATATTTT
CDR3: CASSQEGRINTIYF

J: TRBJ2-1
size: -
V: TRBV5-4
D: -
DNA: TGTGCCAGCAGTGTCAGTTCCCGTGAGCAGTTCTTC
CDR3: CASSVSSREQFF

J: TRBJ1-5
size: -
V: TRBV28
D: -
DNA: TGTGCCAGCAGCCAAATTCAGCCCCAGCATTTT
CDR3: CASSQIQPQHF

J: TRBJ2-7
size: -
V: TRBV13
D: -
DNA: TGTGCCAGCAGCTTCTTCTTCTACGAGCAGTACTTC
CDR3: CASSFFFYEQYF

J: TRBJ1-5
size: -
V: TRBV28
D: TRBD1
DNA: TGTGCCAGCAGTTTATGGACAGGGACTAATCAGCCCCAGCATTTT
CDR3: CASSLWTGTNQPQHF

J: TRBJ2-6
size: -
V: TRBV18
D: TRBD1
DNA: TGTGCCAGCTCACAACCCGGGGCGGGACAGGTTGGTTTCTCTGGGGCCAACGTCCTGACTTTC
CDR3: CASSQPGAGQVGFSGANVLTF

J: TRBJ1-1
size: -
V: TRBV7-3
D: -
DNA: TGTGCCAGCAGCTCCTCGCTCAGCGCTGAAGCTTTCTTT
CDR3: CASSSSLSAEAFF

J: TRBJ1-3
size: -
V: TRBV29-1
D: -
DNA: TGCAGCGTTGTGTCCGGGGTTAACATATATTTT
CDR3: CSVVSGVNIYF

J: TRBJ2-2
size: -
V: TRBV10-3
D: -
DNA: TGTGCCATCAGTGGAAGGGGGATCACCGGGGAGCTGTTTTTT
CDR3: CAISGRGITGELFF

J: TRBJ1-3
size: -
V: TRBV19
D: -
DNA: TGTGCCAGTAGTATTGATGGGGGCCCTGGAAACACCATATATTTT
CDR3: CASSIDGGPGNTIYF

J: TRBJ2-7
size: once
V: TRBV27
D: -
DNA: TGTGCCAGCAGTATAACATACTCCTACGAGCAGTACTTC
CDR3: CASSITYSYEQYF

J: TRBJ2-7
size: -
V: TRBV5-4
D: TRBD2
DNA: TGTGCCAGCAGCGGCTCCCTAGCGGGAGGCTTTAACGAGCAGTACTTC
CDR3: CASSGSLAGGFNEQYF

J: TRBJ1-1
size: -
V: TRBV14
D: TRBD1
DNA: TGTGCCAGCAGCCAAGAACAGGGGATCACTGAAGCTTTCTTT
CDR3: CASSQEQGITEAFF

J: TRBJ2-2
size: -
V: TRBV19
D: -
DNA: TGTGCCAGTAGTATTCCGCACAGGCCGAACACCGGGGAGCTGTTTTTT
CDR3: CASSIPHRPNTGELFF

J: TRBJ1-2
size: -
V: TRBV9
D: -
DNA: TGTGCCAGCAGCCAGGGAGGGTTTGGTGATGGCTACACCTTC
CDR3: CASSQGGFGDGYTF

J: TRBJ1-2
size: few
V: TRBV5-1
D: -
DNA: TGCGCCGTCGCGGGAGGGGATGGCTACACCTTC
CDR3: CAVAGGDGYTF

J: TRBJ1-1
size: once
V: TRBV12-3/TRBV12-4
D: -
DNA: TGTGCCAGCAGTCAAGAGCCCGCTGAAGCTTTCTTT
CDR3: CASSQEPAEAFF

J: TRBJ2-2
size: -
V: TRBV5-1
D: TRBD1
DNA: TGCGCCAGCAGCCAGGGGGTTCTGGGGACACTTAACACCGGGGAGCTGTTTTTT
CDR3: CASSQGVLGTLNTGELFF

J: TRBJ2-7
size: once
V: TRBV10-3
D: TRBD1
DNA: TGTGCCATCAGTACCGGGACAGGGGGTAGCGAGCAGTACTTC
CDR3: CAISTGTGGSEQYF

J: TRBJ2-7
size: -
V: TRBV11-2
D: -
DNA: TGTGCCAGCAGCAGGAGCTCCTACGAGCAGTACTTC
CDR3: CASSRSSYEQYF

J: TRBJ1-2
size: -
V: TRBV30
D: -
DNA: TGTGCCTGGAGGGTGCAGTATGGCTACACCTTC
CDR3: CAWRVQYGYTF

J: TRBJ1-2
size: -
V: TRBV2
D: -
DNA: TGTGCCAGCAGTCCCGGGGAAAAGGCCTATGGCTACACCTTC
CDR3: CASSPGEKAYGYTF

J: TRBJ1-1
size: -
V: TRBV4-1
D: TRBD1
DNA: TGCGCCAGCAGCCGGGTGGGACAGACCATGAACACTGAAGCTTTCTTT
CDR3: CASSRVGQTMNTEAFF

J: TRBJ2-7
size: -
V: TRBV30
D: TRBD2
DNA: TGTGCCTGGAGTGGCCAGCGGGGATACGAGCAGTACTTC
CDR3: CAWSGQRGYEQYF

J: TRBJ1-3
size: -
V: TRBV7-9
D: -
DNA: TGTGCCAGCAGCCAAGGACAGGGAAACACCATATATTTT
CDR3: CASSQGQGNTIYF

J: TRBJ2-7
size: few
V: TRBV5-6
D: TRBD1
DNA: TGTGCCAGCAGATGGTGGGACAGGGGAACCTACGAGCAGTACTTC
CDR3: CASRWWDRGTYEQYF

J: TRBJ2-3
size: -
V: TRBV5-1
D: -
DNA: TGCGCCAGCAGCTTGGAAGTCTCGGGGGATACGCAGTATTTT
CDR3: CASSLEVSGDTQYF

J: TRBJ2-3
size: -
V: TRBV5-1
D: TRBD1
DNA: TGCGCCAGCAGCGCCGGACAGGGAACAGATACGCAGTATTTT
CDR3: CASSAGQGTDTQYF

J: TRBJ1-2
size: -
V: TRBV12-3/TRBV12-4
D: TRBD1
DNA: TGTGCCAGCAGTTTTAGGACAGGCGGTGGCTACACCTTC
CDR3: CASSFRTGGGYTF

J: TRBJ1-2
size: -
V: TRBV20-1
D: TRBD1
DNA: TGCAGTGCTGGACAGGGTGGCTACACCTTC
CDR3: CSAGQGGYTF

J: TRBJ2-2
size: -
V: TRBV3-1/TRBV3-2
D: -
DNA: TGTGCCAGCAGCCAGCGGGTGGACACCGGGGAGCTGTTTTTT
CDR3: CASSQRVDTGELFF

J: TRBJ1-1
size: once
V: TRBV28
D: -
DNA: TGTGCCAGCAGTTCGGGACTGTCTTGGGCGAACACTGAAGCTTTCTTT
CDR3: CASSSGLSWANTEAFF

J: TRBJ1-6
size: -
V: TRBV12-3/TRBV12-4
D: -
DNA: TGTGCCAGCAGTTTAGTCTATTCACCCCTCCACTTT
CDR3: CASSLVYSPLHF

J: TRBJ1-1
size: -
V: TRBV7-2
D: -
DNA: TGTGCCAGCAGCTCCTCCGGGAGGGTAGGTACTGAAGCTTTCTTT
CDR3: CASSSSGRVGTEAFF

J: TRBJ2-7
size: few
V: TRBV19
D: -
DNA: TGTGCCAGTAGTAAGGACAGCCTGAGCTCCTACGAGCAGTACTTC
CDR3: CASSKDSLSSYEQYF

J: TRBJ1-5
size: -
V: TRBV4-1
D: -
DNA: TGCGCCAGCAGCCAAGATCCATCCGGGGGGTGGCCCCAGCATTTT
CDR3: CASSQDPSGGWPQHF

J: TRBJ2-7
size: -
V: TRBV14
D: -
DNA: TGTGCCAGCGCCCTGGCGGCCTCCTACGAGCAGTACTTC
CDR3: CASALAASYEQYF

J: TRBJ2-3
size: -
V: TRBV5-1
D: TRBD2
DNA: TGCGCCAGCCGAGGACTAGCGGGGGGGAGTAGCACAAGCGCAGATACGCAGTATTTT
CDR3: CASRGLAGGSSTSADTQYF

J: TRBJ2-1
size: -
V: TRBV28
D: -
DNA: TGTGCCAGCAGTTTTTTGTCTAAATACAATGAGCAGTTCTTC
CDR3: CASSFLSKYNEQFF